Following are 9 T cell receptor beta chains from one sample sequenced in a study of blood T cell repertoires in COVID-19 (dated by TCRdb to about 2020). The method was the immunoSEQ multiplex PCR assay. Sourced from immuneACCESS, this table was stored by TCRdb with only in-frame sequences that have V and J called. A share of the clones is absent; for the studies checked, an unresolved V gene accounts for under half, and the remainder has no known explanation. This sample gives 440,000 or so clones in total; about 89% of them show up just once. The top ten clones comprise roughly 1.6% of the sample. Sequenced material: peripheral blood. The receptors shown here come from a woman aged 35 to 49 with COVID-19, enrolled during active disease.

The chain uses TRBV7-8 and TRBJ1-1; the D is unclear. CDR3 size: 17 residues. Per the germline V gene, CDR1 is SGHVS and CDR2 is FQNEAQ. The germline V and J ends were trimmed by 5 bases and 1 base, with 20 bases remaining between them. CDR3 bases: TGTGCCAGCAGCCCCATCCGCGGAGGGCTGGCGAACACTGAAGCTTTCTTT. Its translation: CASSPIRGGLANTEAFF.

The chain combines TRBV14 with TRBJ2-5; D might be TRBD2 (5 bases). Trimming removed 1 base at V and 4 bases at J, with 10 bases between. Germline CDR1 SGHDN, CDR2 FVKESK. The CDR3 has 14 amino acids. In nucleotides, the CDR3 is TGTGCCAGCAGCCAAGGAGGGATCGGAGAGACCCAGTACTTC. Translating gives CASSQGGIGETQYF.

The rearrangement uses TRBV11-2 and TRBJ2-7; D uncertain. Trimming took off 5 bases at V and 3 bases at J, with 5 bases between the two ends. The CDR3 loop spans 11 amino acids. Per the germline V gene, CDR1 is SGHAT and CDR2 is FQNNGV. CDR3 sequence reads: CASSRLYEQYF. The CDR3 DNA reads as TGTGCCAGCAGCCGACTCTACGAGCAGTACTTC.

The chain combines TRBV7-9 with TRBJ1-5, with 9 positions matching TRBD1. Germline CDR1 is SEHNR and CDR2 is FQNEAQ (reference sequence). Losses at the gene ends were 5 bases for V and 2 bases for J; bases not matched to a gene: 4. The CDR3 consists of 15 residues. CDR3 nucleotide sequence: TGTGCCAGCAGCCAGGGACAGGGCGGCAATCAGCCCCAGCATTTT. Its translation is CASSQGQGGNQPQHF.

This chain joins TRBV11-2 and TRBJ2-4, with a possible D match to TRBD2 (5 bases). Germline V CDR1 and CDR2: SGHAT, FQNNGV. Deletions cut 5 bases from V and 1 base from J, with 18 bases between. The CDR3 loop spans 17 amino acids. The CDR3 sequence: CASSDRARGFAKNIQYF. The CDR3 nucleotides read TGTGCCAGCAGCGATCGCGCCCGGGGATTCGCCAAAAACATTCAGTACTTC.

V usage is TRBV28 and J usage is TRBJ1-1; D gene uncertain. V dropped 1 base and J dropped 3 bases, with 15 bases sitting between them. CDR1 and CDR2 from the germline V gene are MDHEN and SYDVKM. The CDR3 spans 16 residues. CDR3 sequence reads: CASSLFQSFSDTEAFF. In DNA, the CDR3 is TGTGCCAGCAGTTTATTCCAATCCTTTTCGGACACTGAAGCTTTCTTT.

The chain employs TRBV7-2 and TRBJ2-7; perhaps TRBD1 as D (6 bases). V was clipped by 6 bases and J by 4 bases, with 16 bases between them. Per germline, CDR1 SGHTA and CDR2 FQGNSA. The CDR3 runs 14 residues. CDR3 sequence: CASSLGVGGYEQYF. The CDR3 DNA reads TGTGCCAGCAGTTTGGGGGTAGGGGGTTACGAGCAGTACTTC.

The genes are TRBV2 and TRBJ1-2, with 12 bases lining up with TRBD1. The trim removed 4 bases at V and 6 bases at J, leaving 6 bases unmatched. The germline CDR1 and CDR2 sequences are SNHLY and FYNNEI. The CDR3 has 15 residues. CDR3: CASSGRGQGAHGYTF. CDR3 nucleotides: TGTGCCAGCAGTGGGCGGGGACAGGGGGCGCATGGCTACACCTTC.

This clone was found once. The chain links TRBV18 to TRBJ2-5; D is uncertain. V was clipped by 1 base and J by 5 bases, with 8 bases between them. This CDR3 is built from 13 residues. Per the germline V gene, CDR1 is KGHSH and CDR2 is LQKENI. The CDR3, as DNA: TGTGCCAGCTCACCACTACAGCAGGAGACCCAGTACTTC. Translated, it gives CASSPLQQETQYF.